This paragraph covers one TCR beta chain sequence. Its antigen has not been determined. No much larger clone exists at a distance of one base, and base qualities are not known. The immunoSEQ Assay, a bias-controlled multiplex PCR, was used to amplify TCRbeta CDR3 regions from genomic DNA. In the original analysis: Within the assay, amplification of reference gene primers was used to estimate how many nucleated cells each sample contained. Sequence reads were collapsed and filtered to measure the absolute abundance of every unique TCRbeta CDR3 rearrangement. For each sample, productive Simpson clonality was calculated as the square root of Simpson's diversity index over productive rearrangements. As stored in TCRdb, this immuneACCESS dataset retains in-frame rearrangements with V and J assigned. A fraction of the clones does not appear; measured against another copy, unresolved V genes explain less than half of the discrepancy, and the remainder lacks a known reason. That table furnishes V, J and clone size, whereas the DNA furnished D and trimming. The sample profile shows about 28,000 clones; roughly 88% of them were found once. Together, the top ten hold around 5% of the sample.

The data stem from a study of blood T cell repertoires in COVID-19 (dated by TCRdb to 2019 to 2021). In terms of the full investigation: Collaborator samples came from the United States, Italy and Spain and covered acute and convalescent phases of COVID-19. The prospective study material was composed of cDNA or gDNA derived from T cells, B-cell-depleted T cells, or PBMCs. Deeply sampled blood TCRbeta repertoires from subjects exposed to, actively infected with, or recovered from COVID-19 were included in the dataset. A freely available public database, intended as a resource for researchers studying the immune response to SARS-CoV-2, is where the repertoires were released. The samples were drawn from two sources: the first 160 participants of the ongoing ImmuneRACE study, and about 1,300 subjects contributed by 6 global collaborators. Sample metadata almost always included a de-identified subject ID, COVID-19 status, age in years and sex. Where HLA class I and class II types were available, the types were taken from metadata supplied by the sample provider, not from assay-based typing.

Beyond this particular receptor, the publication reports: Clinical and demographic metadata were provided uncurated, with the amount varying by source and participant.

Whole blood was collected in K2EDTA tubes by collaborating institutions according to the institutions' own protocols. Collaborator samples were shipped for TCRbeta analysis as frozen whole blood, isolated PBMCs, or DNA extracted from either sample type. A distance of 12 bases separates the germline ends of V and J, which lose 4 bases and 3 bases respectively. CDR3 length: 14 amino acids, cysteine to phenylalanine. Only the CDR3 DNA stays, 42 bases, in frame from base 1. This sequence uses TRBV23-1 and TRBJ1-1, and possibly TRBD1, on 5 matching bases. TRBV23-1 is annotated as an ORF whose role is uncertain. The source is a human donor in a cohort sampled during active COVID-19. What was sequenced was peripheral blood. The CDR3 has the sequence CASSPLGGDTEAFF. Read as DNA, the sequence is TGCGCCAGCAGTCCCCTCGGGGGGGACACTGAAGCTTTCTTT.